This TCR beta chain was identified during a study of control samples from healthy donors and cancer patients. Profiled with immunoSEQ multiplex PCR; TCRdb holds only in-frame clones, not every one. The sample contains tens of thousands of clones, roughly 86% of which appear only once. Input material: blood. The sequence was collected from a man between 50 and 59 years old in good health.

CDR3: CASSFPGGGTAYNEQFF. Written as DNA, the CDR3 is TGTGCCAGCAGTTTCCCCGGGGGCGGCACTGCCTACAATGAGCAGTTCTTC. The chain is built from TRBV7-2 and TRBJ2-1, with D possibly being TRBD1 or TRBD2 (6 bases each). This CDR3 is built from 17 residues. Trimming stripped 6 bases from V and 2 bases from J, with 20 bases between. CDR1 and CDR2 (germline): SGHTA, FQGNSA.